One and the same sample provided the 23 T cell receptor beta chains below, sequenced in a study of blood T cell repertoires in COVID-19 (dated by TCRdb to about 2020). Library method: the immunoSEQ multiplex PCR assay. TCRdb took this table from immuneACCESS and kept in-frame rearrangements with V and J called. Such tables lack part of the clones; where checked against another copy, unresolved V genes explain under half of the gap, and the rest is unexplained. The sample contains 200,000 to 300,000 clones, 85% of them found a single time. The ten largest clones capture 5% to 7% of the sample. Sequencing input: peripheral blood. All receptors derive from a woman aged 55-69 years with active or convalescent COVID-19.

This clone was counted once. This chain connects TRBV7-9 to TRBJ1-1; 11 bases are shared with TRBD1. Germline CDR1 is SEHNR and CDR2 is FQNEAQ (reference sequence). The length of the CDR3 is 15 residues. V lost 3 bases to trimming and J lost 7 bases; unmatched junction nucleotides: 7. The CDR3 DNA is TGTGCCAGCAGCTTGACTGGACAGGGGGCGGTTGAAGCTTTCTTT. This translates into CASSLTGQGAVEAFF.

This chain links TRBV2 with TRBJ2-3; 7 bases fit TRBD1. J gave up 0 bases and V 4 bases, and 1 base lay outside the gene matches. Germline CDR1 is SNHLY and CDR2 is FYNNEI. The CDR3 is 14 residues long. The CDR3 DNA sequence: TGTGCCAGCAGTGTACAGGGGAGCACAGATACGCAGTATTTT. Protein: CASSVQGSTDTQYF. Supplemented by reference TRBV2 and TRBJ2-3, the full variable domain reads EPEVTQTPSHQVTQMGQEVILRCVPISNHLYFYWYRQILGQKVEFLVSFYNNEISEKSEIFDDQFSVERPDGSNFTLKIRSTKLEDSAMYFCASSVQGSTDTQYFGPGTRLTVL.

V gene TRBV5-1 combines with J gene TRBJ2-2; tentative D call: TRBD2 (6 bases). V gave up 4 bases and J gave up 7 bases, with 20 bases separating them. The CDR3 is made up of 16 amino acids. The germline gives CDR1 SGHRS, CDR2 YFSETQ. CDR3 DNA sequence: TGCGCCAGCAGCCACCGTCGTGACGGAGGGGTCGGGGAGCTGTTTTTT. Its translation is CASSHRRDGGVGELFF.

The gene calls are TRBV2 and TRBJ2-2; D call uncertain. Per the germline V gene, CDR1 is SNHLY and CDR2 is FYNNEI. The CDR3 sequence is 12 residues long. Between the trimmed V and J ends, which lost 2 bases and 7 bases, there was a span of 5 bases. The CDR3 is CASSEWSGELFF. Here the CDR3 DNA reads TGTGCCAGCAGTGAATGGAGCGGGGAGCTGTTTTTT.

This sequence joins TRBV28 and TRBJ2-5; TRBD2 matches at 8 bases. CDR1 and CDR2 (germline): MDHEN, SYDVKM. Unmatched junction bases numbered 16, after V lost 8 bases and J lost 2 bases. This CDR3 has 17 residues. The CDR3 region has the DNA TGTGCCAGCCCTAAGGTGCGGGAGGAAAGGATGCAAGAGACCCAGTACTTC. As protein: CASPKVREERMQETQYF.

This clone was detected only a few times. This chain's CDR3 is CASSPKAGTAIQYF. CDR3 nucleotides: TGTGCCAGCAGTCCCAAAGCCGGGACAGCTATTCAGTACTTC. The rearrangement uses TRBV6-5 and TRBJ2-4; 7 nucleotides match TRBD1. With 5 bases clipped from V and 10 bases from J, the junction kept 11 bases outside the gene matches. The germline CDR1 and CDR2 sequences are MNHEY and SVGAGI. The CDR3 length is 14 residues.

This clone was picked up one time. V gene TRBV27 combines with J gene TRBJ2-1, with a weak D call TRBD2 (6 bases). V lost 4 bases and J lost 1, with 17 bases in between. CDR1 is MNHEY, CDR2 SMNVEV, per germline (reference sequence). CDR3 size: 17 residues. As DNA, the CDR3 is TGTGCCAGCAGTTCTTGGGTGGGGGGAAGGTCCTACAATGAGCAGTTCTTC. Encoded protein: CASSSWVGGRSYNEQFF.

The chain employs TRBV2 and TRBJ1-1; 9 bases agree with TRBD1. The CDR3 has 14 amino acids. The V segment lost 7 bases and the J segment 4 bases; nucleotides outside the gene matches: 7. From germline, CDR1 is SNHLY and CDR2 FYNNEI. The CDR3 sequence is CASTTGTGRTEAFF. The CDR3 nucleotides read TGTGCCAGCACCACCGGGACAGGGCGCACTGAAGCTTTCTTT. The full variable domain, with the rest looked up from reference TRBV2 and TRBJ1-1, is EPEVTQTPSHQVTQMGQEVILRCVPISNHLYFYWYRQILGQKVEFLVSFYNNEISEKSEIFDDQFSVERPDGSNFTLKIRSTKLEDSAMYFCASTTGTGRTEAFFGQGTRLTVV.

This chain uses TRBV4-1 with TRBJ1-1; a weak D match, TRBD1 (6 bases). The germline CDR1 and CDR2 sequences are MGHRA and YSYEKL. V was shortened by 1 base and J by 6 bases, with 24 bases between the two germline ends. CDR3 size: 18 residues. The CDR3 loop is CASSQAWGRGRGSAEAFF. The CDR3 coding sequence is TGCGCCAGCAGCCAAGCTTGGGGAAGGGGCAGGGGAAGCGCTGAAGCTTTCTTT.

The gene calls are TRBV14 and TRBJ1-2; D is perhaps TRBD1 (5 bases). Trimming removed 1 base at V and 8 bases at J, with 14 bases between. This CDR3 comprises 14 residues. Per germline, CDR1 SGHDN and CDR2 FVKESK. The CDR3 reads CASSQVKWGEGYTF. In DNA, the CDR3 is TGTGCCAGCAGCCAAGTAAAATGGGGGGAAGGCTACACCTTC.

The rearrangement uses TRBV5-1 and TRBJ2-5, with TRBD1 matching over 8 bases. The CDR3 totals 14 residues. The V gene end was trimmed by 2 bases and the J gene end by 2 bases; junction bases not matched to a gene: 2. Germline CDR1 and CDR2: SGHRS and YFSETQ. CDR3 amino acids: CASSFTGGQETQYF. The CDR3 DNA is TGCGCCAGCAGCTTTACAGGGGGGCAAGAGACCCAGTACTTC.

In this sample, this clone turned up many times. The chain links TRBV6-5 to TRBJ2-3, with 9 bases aligning to TRBD2. The CDR3 extends over 15 amino acids. The V segment lost 5 bases and the J segment 5 bases; nucleotides outside the gene matches: 8. The germline CDR1 and CDR2 sequences are MNHEY and SVGAGI. Written as DNA, the CDR3 is TGTGCCAGCAGTAACCGGCGGGGGGGGATAGATACGCAGTATTTT. Translation gives CASSNRRGGIDTQYF.

This clone was observed a handful of times. This chain connects TRBV7-9 to TRBJ2-6; TRBD1 might be the D (6 bases). Germline-derived CDR1 and CDR2 are SEHNR and FQNEAQ (reference sequence). Trimming removed 5 bases from V and 4 bases from J, with 12 bases in between. This CDR3 region has 15 residues. The CDR3 here is CASSPRTAGANVLTF. Written as DNA, the CDR3 is TGTGCCAGCAGCCCTAGGACAGCCGGGGCCAACGTCCTGACTTTC.

The chain recombines TRBV11-3 with TRBJ2-1; TRBD2 is a possible D gene (6 bases). V was shortened by 5 bases and J by 8 bases, with 16 bases between the two germline ends. CDR3 length equals 14 residues. Germline V lookup: CDR1 SGHNT, CDR2 YENEEA. CDR3 sequence: CASSPTGGVDEQFF. In nucleotides, the CDR3 is TGTGCCAGCAGCCCCACCGGCGGGGTGGATGAGCAGTTCTTC.

The chain uses TRBV30 and TRBJ2-5; tentatively, D is TRBD2 (5 bases). The CDR3 contains 14 residues. Germline CDR1 is GTSNPN and CDR2 is SVGIG (reference sequence). V was cut by 4 bases and J by 2 bases, with 14 bases left in between. DNA for the CDR3: TGTGCCTGGAATGGGGAGAGGGTACAAGAGACCCAGTACTTC. It yields the protein CAWNGERVQETQYF.

The chain combines TRBV5-1 with TRBJ2-6; D not resolved. V was cut by 1 base and J by 0 bases, with 11 bases left in between. Per germline, CDR1 SGHRS and CDR2 YFSETQ. This CDR3 is 17 amino acids long. The DNA for the CDR3 is TGCGCCAGCAGCTTGCTGTCCAGTTCCTCTGGGGCCAACGTCCTGACTTTC. It encodes CASSLLSSSSGANVLTF.

The V call is TRBV18, the J call TRBJ2-7; 7 nucleotides agree with TRBD1. The junction had 9 bases not matched to a gene; V was cut back by 4 bases and J by 6 bases. This CDR3 spans 14 amino acids. The germline CDR1 and CDR2 sequences are KGHSH and LQKENI. The CDR3: CASSRGGRGFEQYV. The CDR3 DNA reads as TGTGCCAGCTCACGAGGGGGCAGGGGGTTCGAGCAGTACGTC.

This chain links TRBV28 with TRBJ2-2; 7 bases map to TRBD1. The CDR3 loop spans 15 amino acids. V lost 8 bases and J lost 1; bases outside the gene matches: 7. Germline V gene lookup returns CDR1 MDHEN and CDR2 SYDVKM. CDR3 nucleotide sequence: TGTGCCAGCCTAAGGACAGGCAAGAACACCGGGGAGCTGTTTTTT. Protein product: CASLRTGKNTGELFF.

The chain is built from TRBV4-1 and TRBJ1-2; possibly TRBD1 for D (5 bases). Germline assignment: CDR1 MGHRA and CDR2 YSYEKL. Trimming left V 4 bases short and J 4 bases short, with 16 bases between. This CDR3 has 15 amino acids. In nucleotides, the CDR3 is TGCGCCAGCAGCCGGCGGGGGTTTGAGGCCTATGGCTACACCTTC. This gives the protein CASSRRGFEAYGYTF.

The chain carries TRBV5-6 and TRBJ2-7; 9 bases agree with TRBD1. The germline CDR1 and CDR2 sequences are SGHDT and YYEEEE. With 3 bases clipped from V and 1 base from J, the junction kept 5 bases outside the gene matches. The CDR3 length is 15 residues. The CDR3 protein is CASSSPGQGSYEQYF. Written as DNA, the CDR3 is TGTGCCAGCAGCTCACCGGGACAGGGATCCTACGAGCAGTACTTC.

The chain employs TRBV7-8 and TRBJ2-1; 7 bases fit TRBD2. Germline CDR1 is SGHVS and CDR2 is FQNEAQ. CDR3 size: 15 residues. V lost 1 base, J lost 5 bases, and 5 bases stayed unmatched. This CDR3 is CASSLGGSLDNEQFF. CDR3 DNA: TGTGCCAGCAGCTTAGGCGGGAGCTTAGACAATGAGCAGTTCTTC.

The chain employs TRBV6-1 and TRBJ1-4; 11 bases fit TRBD1. The CDR3 sequence is 14 residues long. V shed 5 bases and J 8 bases; nucleotides not matched to a gene: 4. The germline gives CDR1 MNHNS, CDR2 SASEGT. CDR3 sequence (DNA): TGTGCCAGCAGTCGGGACAGGGGGTACGAAAAACTGTTTTTT. Protein: CASSRDRGYEKLFF.

This chain uses TRBV11-1 with TRBJ2-7; tentative D call: TRBD1 (5 bases). This CDR3 is built from 15 residues. V lost 0 bases and J 2 bases, leaving 11 bases between the germline ends. Germline CDR1 and CDR2: SGHAT and FQDESV (reference sequence). CDR3 loop: CASSLAGRDTYEQYV. CDR3 coding DNA: TGTGCCAGCAGCTTAGCGGGGCGAGATACCTACGAGCAGTACGTC.